This T cell receptor (beta chain) emerged from a study of post-analysis software for immune sequencing data. Whole-study results and caveats: Among four to six TRBV segments more frequent in patients than controls were TRBV5-6, TRBV5-1 and TRBV20-1.

A note on this clonotype: Its antigen is undetermined.

The ends lost 3 bases at V and 2 bases at J; junction bases unmatched: 8. The germline V gene encodes CDR1 DFQATT and CDR2 SNEGSKA (reference sequence). CDR3 length: 17 residues. Included in the TCR beta cDNA libraries were unique molecular identifiers. TCRdb recomputed calls from the PCR reads with MiXCR, one row per CDR3 protein. The sample records hundreds of thousands of distinct CDR3 sequences, about 27% being singletons. The receptor was derived from a girl between 5 and 17 years old with multiple sclerosis. The sample taken for sequencing was blood. The chain combines TRBV20-1 with TRBJ2-7; 15 bases are shared with TRBD2. For the CDR3, the DNA is TGCAGTGCTAGCGCACCCGGGACTAGCGGGAGGCCCTACGAGCAGTACTTC. Its protein product is CSASAPGTSGRPYEQYF.